This entry lists 11 T cell receptor beta chains sequenced from one sample in a study of neoadjuvant anti-PD-1 for oral cavity cancer. Assay used: immunoSEQ multiplex PCR; TCRdb lists only in-frame clones, some missing. The sample holds approximately 20,000 clones, approximately 70% seen once. Sequenced here: PBMCs, sampled before nivolumab (anti-PD-1) treatment. These TCRs come from a person aged 40 to 85 with oral cavity squamous cell carcinoma.

The chain employs TRBV5-1 and TRBJ1-1; 7 positions agree with TRBD1. The V segment lost 7 bases and the J segment 1 base; nucleotides outside the gene matches: 7. The CDR3 contains 14 residues. Germline V CDR1 and CDR2: SGHRS, YFSETQ. The CDR3 sequence: CASHKGTENTEAFF. CDR3 coding DNA: TGCGCCAGCCACAAAGGGACAGAGAACACTGAAGCTTTCTTT.

The J gene is TRBJ2-2, the V gene TRBV2; 7 nucleotides line up with TRBD1. This CDR3 is 14 amino acids long. Trimming at V came to 6 bases and at J to 5 bases, leaving 6 bases not matched to a gene. Germline V gene lookup returns CDR1 SNHLY and CDR2 FYNNEI. CDR3 in amino acids: CASSGRTGTGELFF. CDR3 coding DNA: TGTGCCAGCAGCGGCAGGACAGGTACCGGGGAGCTGTTTTTT. Variable domain in full (rest from reference TRBV2 and TRBJ2-2): EPEVTQTPSHQVTQMGQEVILRCVPISNHLYFYWYRQILGQKVEFLVSFYNNEISEKSEIFDDQFSVERPDGSNFTLKIRSTKLEDSAMYFCASSGRTGTGELFFGEGSRLTVL.

This chain connects TRBV11-1 to TRBJ2-3; the match to TRBD2 covers 9 bases. The CDR3 is 15 amino acids. J was trimmed by 2 bases and V by 3 bases; bases with no gene match: 3. Germline CDR1 and CDR2: SGHAT and FQDESV (reference sequence). CDR3 DNA: TGTGCCAGCAGCTTCGCGGGAGGGCCCACAGATACGCAGTATTTT. It codes for CASSFAGGPTDTQYF.

The V call is TRBV19, the J call TRBJ2-6, with TRBD2 as a possible D gene (6 bases). Trimming pared 4 bases from V and 1 base from J, leaving 20 bases between. CDR3 size: 19 residues. CDR1 is LNHDA, CDR2 SQIVND, per germline (reference sequence). The chain's CDR3 is CASSTLGGRDLSGANVLTF. Written as DNA, the CDR3 is TGTGCCAGTAGTACCCTCGGGGGACGAGACCTTTCTGGGGCCAACGTCCTGACTTTC.

CDR3 in DNA: TGTGCCAGCAGCAAACGGATGCGGGAGCGGGACTACGAGCAGTACTTC. This sequence encodes CASSKRMRERDYEQYF. V is TRBV21-1 and J is TRBJ2-7; the D call TRBD2 from the table was never checked on the DNA. TRBV21-1 is annotated as a pseudogene. The CDR3 has 16 residues.

The V gene is TRBV29-1, the J gene TRBJ2-2, with 9 bases lining up with TRBD1. CDR1 and CDR2 from the germline V gene are SQVTM and ANQGSEA. V shed 4 bases, J shed 5 bases, and the junction held 8 bases outside the gene matches. The CDR3 loop spans 15 amino acids. As DNA, the CDR3 is TGCAGCGTTGGGGGACAGGGTGGTTTTACCGGGGAGCTGTTTTTT. It encodes CSVGGQGGFTGELFF.

This clone has just a few counts. The rearrangement joins TRBV2 to TRBJ1-2; D might be TRBD1 (6 bases). V lost 5 bases and J lost 8, with 21 bases in between. Per the germline V gene, CDR1 is SNHLY and CDR2 is FYNNEI. This CDR3 comprises 15 residues. The CDR3 DNA is TGTGCCAGCAGTTCCAAGGGGACCGGGGGCTTGGGCTACACCTTC. This encodes CASSSKGTGGLGYTF.

J is TRBJ2-7 and V is TRBV28; possible D gene TRBD2, 5 bases. V gave up 3 bases and J gave up 2 bases, with 11 bases separating them. CDR3 size: 14 residues. Germline V gene sequence: CDR1 MDHEN, CDR2 SYDVKM. CDR3 residues: CASSFAGFPYEQYF. DNA of the CDR3: TGTGCCAGCAGTTTCGCGGGTTTCCCCTACGAGCAGTACTTC.

The V gene is TRBV4-2, the J gene TRBJ1-2; 9 nucleotides match TRBD1. The CDR3 covers 16 residues. V shed 0 bases and J 7 bases; nucleotides not matched to a gene: 9. Germline CDR1 and CDR2: LGHNA and YNFKEQ. Here the CDR3 DNA reads TGTGCCAGCAGCCAAGACCCGGGACAGGGACTCGGTGGCTACACCTTC. This gives the protein CASSQDPGQGLGGYTF.

This clone was seen more than once but under ten times. The chain joins TRBV28 to TRBJ2-1; 9 bases are a match to TRBD1. Germline trimming cut 3 bases from V and 5 bases from J; bases unmatched to any gene: 5. The germline V gene encodes CDR1 MDHEN and CDR2 SYDVKM. The CDR3 length is 15 residues. The CDR3 loop is CASSFLQGADNEQFF. In DNA form, the CDR3 reads TGTGCCAGCAGTTTTTTACAGGGGGCGGACAATGAGCAGTTCTTC.

The V and J genes are TRBV5-1 and TRBJ2-7; D is possibly TRBD1 (6 bases). V lost 3 bases to trimming and J lost 3 bases, with 13 bases between them. Germline V CDR1 and CDR2: SGHRS, YFSETQ. The CDR3 spans 14 residues. The CDR3 here is CASSYLTTGYEQYF. CDR3 nucleotide sequence: TGCGCCAGCAGCTACCTGACGACAGGCTACGAGCAGTACTTC.